This passage covers 14 T cell receptor beta chains from one sample sequenced in a study of T cell repertoires in cytomegalovirus infection. A single record per CDR3 protein comes from TCRdb applying MiXCR to the reads. The data hold 600,000 to 800,000 distinct CDR3 sequences, with 24% observed a single time. The sample comprised CD8+ T cells from PBMCs. Receptors were obtained from a human donor in good health (CMV status not recorded). Some clones in this sample may be carry-over from other donors' samples.

This clonotype was seen ten or more times. V is TRBV7-2 and J is TRBJ2-1, with D hard to call. Germline CDR1 and CDR2: SGHTA and FQGNSA. CDR3 size: 14 residues. Between the trimmed V and J ends, which lost 4 bases and 6 bases, there was a span of 13 bases. This chain's CDR3 is CASSSLGPSNEQFF. CDR3 nucleotide sequence: TGTGCCAGCAGCTCCTTAGGACCCAGCAATGAGCAGTTCTTC.

In this sample, this clonotype turned up many times. V gene TRBV7-2 combines with J gene TRBJ1-4, with a tentative D call TRBD1 (5 bases). The CDR3 is 17 residues long. Trimming took 2 bases from V and 8 from J, leaving 21 bases between them. Germline V gene lookup returns CDR1 SGHTA and CDR2 FQGNSA. CDR3 loop: CASSLRPFPAGGEKLFF. In DNA, the CDR3 is TGTGCCAGCAGCTTACGTCCCTTCCCGGCCGGGGGGGAAAAACTGTTTTTT.

At least ten counts were recorded for this clonotype. CDR3: CASSLGARHRMNTEAFF. The CDR3 coding sequence is TGTGCCAGCAGCTTAGGAGCCCGACACAGGATGAACACTGAAGCTTTCTTT. The V call is TRBV7-8, the J call TRBJ1-1, with D perhaps TRBD1 (5 bases). The V gene lost 1 base and the J gene lost 0 bases, with 15 bases spanning the gap. Per germline, CDR1 SGHVS and CDR2 FQNEAQ. The CDR3 loop spans 17 amino acids.

The genes are TRBV28 and TRBJ2-5; 7 nucleotides align to TRBD2. This CDR3 region has 15 residues. The V and J ends lost 6 bases and 5 bases, in that order; junction bases with no gene match: 12. CDR1 is MDHEN, CDR2 SYDVKM, per germline. For the CDR3, the DNA is TGTGCCAGCAGCTACACTAGCGCAGTCTCGGAGACCCAGTACTTC. Translated: CASSYTSAVSETQYF.

The chain joins TRBV6-1 to TRBJ1-5; D remains ambiguous. Between the trimmed V and J ends, which lost 5 bases and 7 bases, there was a span of 9 bases. Looked up from germline, CDR1 is MNHNS and CDR2 is SASEGT. The CDR3 covers 12 residues. Here the CDR3 DNA reads TGTGCCAGCAGTAGGCACCCCCAGCCCCAGCATTTT. Translating gives CASSRHPQPQHF.

The J gene is TRBJ1-1, the V gene TRBV5-1; a possible D gene is TRBD1 (5 bases). This CDR3 has 15 residues. With 2 bases removed from V and 1 base from J, the gap between germline ends came to 12 bases. Germline CDR1 and CDR2: SGHRS and YFSETQ. CDR3 DNA sequence: TGCGCCAGCAGCTTCCGAGGGGAGAGGAACACTGAAGCTTTCTTT. Translating it yields CASSFRGERNTEAFF.

This sequence joins TRBV7-8 and TRBJ2-2; D is undetermined. The germline V gene encodes CDR1 SGHVS and CDR2 FQNEAQ. V lost 0 bases to trimming and J lost 5 bases, with 13 bases between them. CDR3 length: 16 residues. CDR3 residues: CASSLAISGVTGELFF. CDR3 in DNA: TGTGCCAGCAGCTTAGCCATTTCTGGGGTAACCGGGGAGCTGTTTTTT.

The sample holds many counts of this clonotype. The rearrangement joins TRBV7-6 to TRBJ2-1; 11 bases are a match to TRBD2. The germline CDR1 and CDR2 sequences are SGHVS and FNYEAQ. V trimming: 1 base; J trimming: 7 bases; junction bases outside the gene matches: 3. The CDR3 extends over 15 amino acids. The CDR3 DNA is TGTGCCAGCAGCTTAGGTCCTAGCGGGGGGAATGAGCAGTTCTTC. Translation: CASSLGPSGGNEQFF. The entire variable domain, with the rest obtained from reference TRBV7-6 and TRBJ2-1, is as follows: GAGVSQSPRYKVTKRGQDVALRCDPISGHVSLYWYRQALGQGPEFLTYFNYEAQQDKSGLPNDRFSAERPEGSISTLTIQRTEQRDSAMYRCASSLGPSGGNEQFFGPGTRLTVL.

J is TRBJ1-1 and V is TRBV2, with TRBD1 matching over 9 bases. CDR1 and CDR2 from the germline V gene are SNHLY and FYNNEI. The CDR3 consists of 14 residues. V dropped 7 bases and J dropped 8; count of bases not matched to a gene: 11. The CDR3 is CASTSKSGQGEAFF. CDR3 sequence (DNA): TGTGCCAGCACGAGTAAGTCGGGACAGGGCGAAGCTTTCTTT.

The V gene is TRBV6-6, the J gene TRBJ2-6; D call uncertain. The V gene lost 0 bases and the J gene lost 0 bases, with 12 bases spanning the gap. Germline loops: CDR1 MNHNY, CDR2 SVGAGI (reference sequence). The CDR3 contains 18 residues. CDR3 coding DNA: TGTGCCAGCAGTTACTCTGCTTTGGAGAGCTCTGGGGCCAACGTCCTGACTTTC. This translates into CASSYSALESSGANVLTF.

This clonotype has more than one count but fewer than ten. CDR3 region: CASSQDPQGTDTQYF. The DNA for the CDR3 is TGCGCCAGCAGCCAAGATCCGCAGGGGACAGATACGCAGTATTTT. The chain combines TRBV4-3 with TRBJ2-3; possible D gene TRBD1, 6 bases. The CDR3 contains 15 residues. The germline V gene encodes CDR1 LGHNA and CDR2 YSLEER. Trimming took off 0 bases at V and 3 bases at J, with 10 bases between the two ends.

With regard to this clonotype: One end of the junction varies from germline; a read error may be responsible. The chain is built from TRBV25-1 and TRBJ2-5; weak D call: TRBD1 (6 bases). Germline V gene lookup returns CDR1 MGHDK and CDR2 SYGVNS. The CDR3 covers 13 residues. Here the CDR3 DNA reads TGTGCCAGCAGTGGGCAGGGGCAAGAGATCCAGTACTTC. Protein sequence: CASSGQGQEIQYF.

This clonotype was observed a few times. This chain uses TRBV10-3 with TRBJ2-2, with 9 bases aligning to TRBD1. The CDR3 consists of 15 residues. Germline V gives CDR1 ENHRY, CDR2 SYGVKD. V was clipped by 4 bases and J by 0 bases; unmatched bases: 0. The CDR3 region is CAISGQGANTGELFF. The CDR3 DNA sequence: TGTGCCATCAGTGGACAGGGGGCGAACACCGGGGAGCTGTTTTTT.

The J gene is TRBJ2-7, the V gene TRBV2; possible D gene TRBD1, 6 bases. V lost 4 bases and J 0 bases, leaving 16 bases between the germline ends. Germline CDR1 is SNHLY and CDR2 is FYNNEI. The CDR3 runs to 16 residues. CDR3 region: CASSGTDWDTSYEQYF. The CDR3 nucleotides read TGTGCCAGCAGTGGGACTGACTGGGACACCTCCTACGAGCAGTACTTC.